The rows below give T cell receptor beta chains drawn from one sample of a study of blood T cell repertoires in COVID-19. Sequenced by immunoSEQ multiplex PCR; TCRdb stores in-frame clones only, minus some. Among about 130,000 clones listed, approximately 83% were seen once. Sequencing input: PBMCs or T cells enriched from blood (not recorded which). Receptors originate from a man aged 45-60 years who had recovered from COVID-19. Each CDR3 is given with its conserved first and last residue. Fields, in order: J gene, V gene, CDR3 protein.

>TRBJ1-4|TRBV6-1
CASSEENGLEKLFF
>TRBJ1-1|TRBV19
CASSIGGLGTEAFF
>TRBJ1-1|TRBV29-1
CSVASGGNTEAFF
>TRBJ1-2|TRBV19
CASSTYTGSNYGYTF
>TRBJ1-2|TRBV18
CASSSATENSNYGYTF
>TRBJ1-6|TRBV3-1/TRBV3-2
CASSQVSGGGSPLHF
>TRBJ1-2|TRBV9
CASSPSGTYYGYTF
>TRBJ1-1|TRBV27
CASSSPGRGSAEAFF
>TRBJ1-5|TRBV7-2
CASSLAPQGQPQHF
>TRBJ1-3|TRBV5-6
CASSFFDRGGNTIYF
>TRBJ1-5|TRBV15
CATCPGGSNQPQHF
>TRBJ1-1|TRBV28
CASGGWEAFF
>TRBJ2-4|TRBV5-1
CASSNPGQDDIQYF
>TRBJ1-2|TRBV6-5
CASSYRAEGNYGYTF
>TRBJ2-7|TRBV6-5
CASSSQGKGVPYEQYF
>TRBJ1-1|TRBV10-2
CASRTGRTEAFF
>TRBJ2-5|TRBV5-4
CASSGTGVQETQYF
>TRBJ1-3|TRBV7-2
CASSKQGNGNTIYF
>TRBJ1-1|TRBV19
CASSIWEWNTEAFF
>TRBJ2-1|TRBV7-3
CATLRLADNEQFF
>TRBJ1-2|TRBV19
CASSIPGQPYGYTF
>TRBJ1-1|TRBV11-2
CASRRTGDTEAFF
>TRBJ1-2|TRBV7-2
CASSSDRGGYTF
>TRBJ1-1|TRBV30
CAWSQSLLAFF
>TRBJ1-2|TRBV7-9
CASSLSPTGGAYGYTF
>TRBJ1-1|TRBV18
CASSPIGTGNTEAFF
>TRBJ2-2|TRBV9
CASGTPNTGELFF
>TRBJ1-3|TRBV15
CATSRAGDRGLSGNTIYF
>TRBJ2-7|TRBV24-1
CATSGSAGQGAYEQYF
>TRBJ2-2|TRBV11-3
CASSHSGLAGGNTGELFF
>TRBJ1-2|TRBV19
CASSIGDSLYGYTF